This TCR beta chain was profiled in a study of prognosis after radiotherapy for stage I lung cancer. TCR beta CDR3 was amplified from genomic DNA by two-round multiplex PCR. Round-one PCR had primers specific to each TRBV and TRBJ gene. Each CDR3 protein gets one entry after TCRdb re-called the multiplex PCR reads with MiXCR. This sample has 9,500 to 15,000 distinct CDR3 sequences, with roughly 52% found just once. The CDR3 is 15 amino acids. Of note for this clonotype: Germline and junction disagree at one end, which may indicate a read error.

The V call is TRBV12-3 or TRBV12-4, the J call TRBJ2-3; 11 nucleotides agree with TRBD2. The material sequenced was PBMCs, taken before or after stereotactic body radiation therapy (not recorded which). This receptor was identified in a donor over 45 with non-small cell lung cancer. The CDR3 loop is CASIPLTSGSDTQYF. The CDR3 coding sequence is TGTGCAAGCATCCCTCTTACTAGCGGGAGTGATACGCAGTATTTT.